These 16 T cell receptor beta chains share one sample of origin, sequenced in a study of T cells in Graves' hyperthyroidism and ophthalmopathy. The investigators amplified TCR beta CDR3 regions from RNA transcripts. A set of HTBI primers served as the primers for a first-round RT-PCR of the TCR CDR3. A single record per CDR3 protein comes from TCRdb applying MiXCR to the multiplex PCR reads. Of around 700,000 distinct CDR3 sequences listed, approximately 19% are singletons. The source material was blood. The receptors were gathered from a woman between 50 and 59 years old with Graves' hyperthyroidism that later progressed to Graves' ophthalmopathy.

This clonotype was recorded at least ten times. The rearrangement uses TRBV12-3 or TRBV12-4 and TRBJ2-7, with D tentatively TRBD1 (6 bases). This CDR3 spans 14 amino acids. V gave up 4 bases and J gave up 2 bases, with 12 bases separating them. The CDR3 bases are TGTGCCAGCAGTTCCTCTTGGACAGCCTACGAGCAGTACTTC. Protein product: CASSSSWTAYEQYF.

In its sample, this clonotype was seen a few times. This chain links TRBV4-1 with TRBJ2-7, with a possible D match to TRBD2 (5 bases). Trimming removed 1 base at V and 2 bases at J, with 9 bases between. CDR1 is MGHRA and CDR2 is YSYEKL in the germline V gene. CDR3 length: 14 residues. The CDR3 loop reads CASSQVNGAYEQYF. The CDR3 region has the DNA TGCGCCAGCAGCCAAGTGAACGGGGCCTACGAGCAGTACTTC.

This clonotype was counted at least ten times. The gene calls are TRBV2 and TRBJ1-5; D may be TRBD1 (5 bases). Germline lookup yields CDR1 SNHLY and CDR2 FYNNEI. The V end lost 8 bases, the J end lost 11 bases, and 22 bases lay between the germline ends. The length of the CDR3 is 14 residues. The DNA of the CDR3 is TGTGCCAGCTCCAAAGAAGGGCTGGGGGAAGCCCAGCATTTT. It yields the protein CASSKEGLGEAQHF.

Many counts were recorded for this clonotype. The chain combines TRBV18 with TRBJ1-4; D is unresolved. Trimming left V 6 bases short and J 3 bases short, with 2 bases between. The germline gives CDR1 KGHSH, CDR2 LQKENI. CDR3 length equals 11 residues. DNA for the CDR3: TGTGCCAGCTCGTCTAATGAAAAACTGTTTTTT. This encodes CASSSNEKLFF. The entire variable domain, with the rest obtained from reference TRBV18 and TRBJ1-4, is as follows: NAGVMQNPRHLVRRRGQEARLRCSPMKGHSHVYWYRQLPEEGLKFMVYLQKENIIDESGMPKERFSAEFPKEGPSILRIQQVVRGDSAAYFCASSSNEKLFFGSGTQLSVL.

This clonotype has a single count. A much larger clone differs by one base, so this may be a read error. The V call is TRBV12-3 or TRBV12-4, the J call TRBJ1-1; D is ambiguous. V was shortened by 1 base and J by 6 bases, with 9 bases between the two germline ends. This CDR3 is 13 amino acids long. Here the CDR3 DNA reads TGTGCCAGCAGTTTAGGCAGGTCAGCTGAAGCTTTCTTT. This encodes CASSLGRSAEAFF.

This clonotype was seen repeatedly, ten times or more. This chain links TRBV2 with TRBJ1-2; D not certain. CDR3 length equals 17 residues. Between the trimmed V and J ends, which lost 2 bases and 4 bases, there was a span of 20 bases. Germline CDR1 SNHLY, CDR2 FYNNEI. CDR3 in amino acids: CASSERTKSLIGYGYTF. The CDR3 nucleotides read TGTGCCAGCAGTGAACGTACAAAATCCCTAATCGGCTATGGCTACACCTTC.

This clonotype was found many times. This chain uses TRBV15 with TRBJ2-7, with no clear D. The CDR3 is made up of 13 amino acids. The V gene lost 1 base and the J gene lost 4 bases, with 8 bases spanning the gap. Germline CDR1 is LNHNV and CDR2 is YYDKDF (reference sequence). Written as DNA, the CDR3 is TGTGCCACCAGCAGAGCAACGGAGTACGAGCAGTACTTC. This gives the protein CATSRATEYEQYF. The full variable domain, its missing parts supplied by reference TRBV15 and TRBJ2-7, is DAMVIQNPRYQVTQFGKPVTLSCSQTLNHNVMYWYQQKSSQAPKLLFHYYDKDFNNEADTPDNFQSRRPNTSFCFLDIRSPGLGDTAMYLCATSRATEYEQYFGPGTRLTVT.

The sample holds a few counts of this clonotype. This chain links TRBV20-1 with TRBJ1-5, with D perhaps TRBD1 (5 bases). CDR1 is DFQATT, CDR2 SNEGSKA, per germline (reference sequence). The CDR3 runs 16 residues. Trimming shortened V by 0 bases and J by 0 bases, and 12 bases separated the two germline ends. CDR3 DNA sequence: TGCAGTGCTAGAGAACCCAGGGCTGGTAGCAATCAGCCCCAGCATTTT. It is translated as CSAREPRAGSNQPQHF.

J is TRBJ2-2 and V is TRBV20-1, with a weak D call TRBD2 (6 bases). The ends were cut back, 0 bases at V and 4 bases at J, with 15 bases in the middle. Per the germline V gene, CDR1 is DFQATT and CDR2 is SNEGSKA (reference sequence). The CDR3 has 16 amino acids. For the CDR3, the DNA is TGCAGTGCTAGAGATTCCGGGGGAGGCGGCACCGGGGAGCTGTTTTTT. This codes for CSARDSGGGGTGELFF.

This clonotype was seen only a few times. The chain has TRBV3-1 and TRBJ2-5, with a weak D call TRBD2 (5 bases). Per the germline V gene, CDR1 is LGHDT and CDR2 is YNNKEL (reference sequence). The CDR3 is made up of 15 amino acids. V lost 2 bases and J lost 9, with 19 bases in between. DNA of the CDR3: TGTGCCAGCAGCCAACCCCCGGAGGAGTCTGGGTCCCAGTACTTC. The encoded protein is CASSQPPEESGSQYF.

This clonotype was found once. The V and J genes are TRBV30 and TRBJ1-2; D may be TRBD1 (5 bases). V lost 0 bases, J lost 8 bases, and 13 bases lay in between. Germline CDR1 and CDR2: GTSNPN and SVGIG (reference sequence). The CDR3 sequence is 13 residues long. The CDR3 protein is CAWSVSGEGGYTF. The CDR3 DNA reads TGTGCCTGGAGTGTTTCGGGGGAAGGCGGCTACACCTTC.

For this clonotype: A much larger clone lies a single base off, so this may be a read error. The chain carries TRBV7-8 and TRBJ2-7, with D perhaps matching TRBD2 (6 bases). The CDR3 spans 14 residues. Germline CDR1 SGHVS, CDR2 FQNEAQ. The CDR3 DNA is TGTGCCAGCAGCTTAGGCGGGGTCTCCGACGAGCAGTACTTC. Translating gives CASSLGGVSDEQYF.

This clonotype was observed a few times. The rearrangement joins TRBV4-2 to TRBJ1-1; no clear D. This CDR3 region has 15 residues. The germline gives CDR1 LGHNA, CDR2 YNFKEQ. Deletions cut 4 bases from V and 1 base from J, with 13 bases between. The CDR3 here is CASSPQTSRNTEAFF. CDR3 in DNA: TGTGCCAGCAGCCCGCAGACGTCTAGGAACACTGAAGCTTTCTTT.

The genes are TRBV20-1 and TRBJ1-1, with TRBD1 matching over 8 bases. From germline, CDR1 is DFQATT and CDR2 SNEGSKA (reference sequence). The CDR3 length is 12 residues. Trimming at V came to 2 bases and at J to 11 bases, leaving 7 bases not matched to a gene. The CDR3, as DNA: TGCAGTGCTAGACCAGGGGGCGCGGTGGCTTTCTTT. Translation gives CSARPGGAVAFF.

This clonotype was recorded many times. The V gene is TRBV20-1, the J gene TRBJ2-3, with D perhaps TRBD2 (6 bases). Germline lookup yields CDR1 DFQATT and CDR2 SNEGSKA (reference sequence). V dropped 0 bases and J dropped 2 bases, with 15 bases sitting between them. The CDR3 loop spans 16 amino acids. The chain's CDR3 is CSARDLGREATDTQYF. The CDR3 coding sequence is TGCAGTGCTAGAGATCTCGGCAGGGAGGCCACAGATACGCAGTATTTT.

The chain links TRBV27 to TRBJ1-5; D gene ambiguous. Trimming took 6 bases from V and 0 from J, leaving 15 bases between them. Germline assignment: CDR1 MNHEY and CDR2 SMNVEV (reference sequence). CDR3 length: 16 residues. CDR3 sequence: CASRAHLGDSNQPQHF. The CDR3 region has the DNA TGTGCCAGCAGGGCACACCTCGGGGATAGCAATCAGCCCCAGCATTTT.